This TCR beta chain was identified during a study of response to subunit inactivated influenza vaccine. Study findings and constraints: T cells newly recruited by each seasonal influenza vaccination are few, the authors suggested.

Each CDR3 protein is one row after TCRdb ran MiXCR on the RT-PCR reads. The sample shows hundreds of thousands of distinct CDR3 sequences, approximately 13% of them seen only once. V lost 6 bases to trimming and J lost 4 bases, with 13 bases between them. Looked up from germline, CDR1 is MNHNS and CDR2 is SASEGT. The CDR3 loop spans 14 amino acids. Worth noting for this clonotype: Its antigen is not identified.

The sample consisted of PBMCs from blood, taken roughly 47 days after vaccination. This TCR derives from a man aged 50 to 59 who received an inactivated influenza vaccine. The chain carries TRBV6-1 and TRBJ2-1; D is possibly TRBD1 or TRBD2 (5 bases each). The CDR3 reads CASRLPGPYNEQFF. CDR3 in DNA: TGTGCCAGCAGGCTACCGGGACCTTACAATGAGCAGTTCTTC.